The 23 T cell receptor beta chains below come from one sample, sequenced in a study of CD8+ T cells in alopecia areata. The treatment is: oral pan-JAK inhibitor, 5-10 mg twice daily. cDNA serving as the sequencing template came from extracted, reverse transcribed RNA. The method was immunoSEQ multiplex PCR; TCRdb's version includes in-frame clones alone and lacks a portion of them. The table lists approximately 200,000 clones, approximately 60% of them singletons. Material: CD4+ T cells sorted from blood, obtained at week 4, from a patient treated with tofacitinib. The receptors were sampled from a human donor with alopecia areata.

This clone has just a few counts. The chain combines TRBV4-3 with TRBJ1-2, with D possibly being TRBD1 (6 bases). Germline lookup yields CDR1 LGHNA and CDR2 YSLEER. The CDR3 is 16 residues long. Trimming removed 0 bases at V and 6 bases at J, with 17 bases between. The CDR3 region has the DNA TGCGCCAGCAGCCAAGATAACAGGGCCGAGTGGAATGGCTACACCTTC. Protein product: CASSQDNRAEWNGYTF.

The CDR3 sequence is CATSNPSYEQYF. In DNA form, the CDR3 reads TGTGCCACCAGCAACCCTTCCTACGAGCAGTACTTC. The V and J genes are TRBV15 and TRBJ2-7; D unclear. Per germline, CDR1 LNHNV and CDR2 YYDKDF (reference sequence). V was trimmed by 4 bases and J by 1 base, leaving 5 bases between them. The CDR3 has 12 amino acids.

V and J are TRBV30 and TRBJ2-3, with a weak D call TRBD2 (6 bases). V was clipped by 1 base and J by 3 bases, with 14 bases between them. Germline CDR1 is GTSNPN and CDR2 is SVGIG (reference sequence). This CDR3 contains 15 residues. The CDR3 is CAWSEGLGGTDTQYF. The DNA for the CDR3 is TGTGCCTGGAGTGAGGGCCTCGGAGGGACAGATACGCAGTATTTT.

This chain links TRBV30 with TRBJ2-1; D is possibly TRBD1 (6 bases). The CDR3 is 15 amino acids. The V and J ends lost 3 bases and 2 bases respectively, with 14 bases between them. In germline, CDR1 is GTSNPN, CDR2 SVGIG (reference sequence). Here the CDR3 DNA reads TGTGCCTGGAGCAAAGGGGGATCGGCCTACAATGAGCAGTTCTTC. Protein product: CAWSKGGSAYNEQFF.

The chain carries TRBV25-1 and TRBJ1-6; perhaps TRBD1 as D (6 bases). Per the germline V gene, CDR1 is MGHDK and CDR2 is SYGVNS. The CDR3 has 15 residues. The V gene lost 4 bases and the J gene lost 6 bases, with 13 bases spanning the gap. The CDR3 DNA follows: TGTGCCAGCAGTGGCTCGACAGGCGCTAATTCACCCCTCCACTTT. Translation: CASSGSTGANSPLHF.

The chain combines TRBV29-1 with TRBJ1-1, with 10 nucleotides matching TRBD1. J lost 1 base, V lost 4 bases, and 6 bases had no gene match. Germline CDR1 and CDR2: SQVTM and ANQGSEA. The CDR3 is 15 amino acids. The DNA for the CDR3 is TGCAGCGTTGCTCGACAGGGGGCCGCGAACACTGAAGCTTTCTTT. Its protein product is CSVARQGAANTEAFF.

This chain uses TRBV15 with TRBJ2-7; D remains unclear. Germline V CDR1 and CDR2: LNHNV, YYDKDF (reference sequence). Trimming took off 0 bases at V and 2 bases at J, with 5 bases between the two ends. The CDR3 contains 13 residues. CDR3 loop: CATSRDGTYEQYF. The CDR3 DNA reads TGTGCCACCAGCAGAGACGGAACCTACGAGCAGTACTTC. The full variable domain, completed using reference TRBV15 and TRBJ2-7, is DAMVIQNPRYQVTQFGKPVTLSCSQTLNHNVMYWYQQKSSQAPKLLFHYYDKDFNNEADTPDNFQSRRPNTSFCFLDIRSPGLGDTAMYLCATSRDGTYEQYFGPGTRLTVT.

The chain carries TRBV11-2 and TRBJ2-3; TRBD1 matches at 7 bases. The CDR3 covers 16 residues. V trimming: 1 base; J trimming: 2 bases; junction bases outside the gene matches: 6. CDR1 is SGHAT, CDR2 FQNNGV, per germline. In nucleotides, the CDR3 is TGTGCCAGCAGCTTAGGGCCGACAGGGACCACAGATACGCAGTATTTT. It translates to CASSLGPTGTTDTQYF. The whole variable domain, remainder taken from reference TRBV11-2 and TRBJ2-3, is EAGVAQSPRYKIIEKRQSVAFWCNPISGHATLYWYQQILGQGPKLLIQFQNNGVVDDSQLPKDRFSAERLKGVDSTLKIQPAKLEDSAVYLCASSLGPTGTTDTQYFGPGTRLTVL.

The chain recombines TRBV28 with TRBJ1-1, with D tentatively TRBD1 (6 bases). The CDR3 is 16 residues long. V gave up 2 bases and J gave up 11 bases, with 24 bases separating them. Germline V lookup: CDR1 MDHEN, CDR2 SYDVKM. DNA of the CDR3: TGTGCCAGCAGTTTAAGGGCTGGTACAGGGACGGTGGAGGCTTTCTTT. Amino acids: CASSLRAGTGTVEAFF. Complete variable domain (other parts from reference TRBV28 and TRBJ1-1): DVKVTQSSRYLVKRTGEKVFLECVQDMDHENMFWYRQDPGLGLRLIYFSYDVKMKEKGDIPEGYSVSREKKERFSLILESASTNQTSMYLCASSLRAGTGTVEAFFGQGTRLTVV.

This clone was detected a few times. The chain couples TRBV29-1 to TRBJ2-5; D call uncertain. The CDR3 contains 11 residues. Per the germline V gene, CDR1 is SQVTM and CDR2 is ANQGSEA. V lost 7 bases to trimming and J lost 3 bases, with 9 bases between them. The DNA for the CDR3 is TGCAGCGGCCGACTTGAAGAGACCCAGTACTTC. Protein: CSGRLEETQYF.

The rearrangement joins TRBV30 to TRBJ2-3; D remains unclear. V was trimmed by 0 bases and J by 4 bases, leaving 8 bases between them. The CDR3 totals 13 residues. From germline, CDR1 is GTSNPN and CDR2 SVGIG (reference sequence). The CDR3 sequence: CAWSVPVSDTQYF. The CDR3 nucleotides read TGTGCCTGGAGTGTCCCGGTTTCAGATACGCAGTATTTT.

This chain joins TRBV30 and TRBJ1-2, with no clear D. V lost 0 bases to trimming and J lost 2 bases, with 7 bases between them. CDR1 is GTSNPN, CDR2 SVGIG, per germline (reference sequence). The CDR3 contains 13 residues. This CDR3 is CAWSVGRNYGYTF. In DNA form, the CDR3 reads TGTGCCTGGAGTGTAGGCAGAAACTATGGCTACACCTTC. The full variable domain, completed using reference TRBV30 and TRBJ1-2, is SQTIHQWPATLVQPVGSPLSLECTVEGTSNPNLYWYRQAAGRGLQLLFYSVGIGQISSEVPQNLSASRPQDRQFILSSKKLLLSDSGFYLCAWSVGRNYGYTFGSGTRLTVV.

Of note for this clone: The identical CDR3 is also encoded by other nucleotide sequences in the sample. The chain employs TRBV30 and TRBJ2-2; no definite D call. The V gene's germline CDR1 is GTSNPN and CDR2 SVGIG (reference sequence). Trimming removed 0 bases at V and 3 bases at J, with 5 bases between. The CDR3 length is 13 residues. CDR3 sequence: CAWSVRYTGELFF. The DNA of the CDR3 is TGTGCCTGGAGTGTACGGTACACCGGGGAGCTGTTTTTT.

The J gene is TRBJ1-2, the V gene TRBV7-2; unclear D gene. Germline-derived CDR1 and CDR2 are SGHTA and FQGNSA. Trimming stripped 1 base from V and 1 base from J, with 7 bases between. This CDR3 is built from 14 residues. The CDR3 bases are TGTGCCAGCAGCTTAGGCCGGCGTAACTATGGCTACACCTTC. It yields the protein CASSLGRRNYGYTF.

In the case of this clone: Other DNA sequences in the sample encode the same CDR3. This chain joins TRBV28 and TRBJ2-2; no definite D call. The ends were cut back, 5 bases at V and 2 bases at J, with 3 bases in the middle. Germline V gene sequence: CDR1 MDHEN, CDR2 SYDVKM. The CDR3 is made up of 12 amino acids. This chain's CDR3 is CASSLNTGELFF. As DNA, the CDR3 is TGTGCCAGCAGTCTAAACACCGGGGAGCTGTTTTTT.

The rearrangement joins TRBV5-4 to TRBJ1-1, with D tentatively TRBD1 (6 bases). The CDR3 has 13 amino acids. Per the germline V gene, CDR1 is SGHNT and CDR2 is YYREEE (reference sequence). Trimming left V 0 bases short and J 8 bases short, with 11 bases between. The CDR3 region is CASSLAGQGEAFF. The CDR3 DNA reads as TGTGCCAGCAGCTTGGCCGGGCAGGGGGAAGCTTTCTTT.

This clone was detected only a few times. The chain has TRBV9 and TRBJ2-1; 9 bases align to TRBD2. The germline gives CDR1 SGDLS, CDR2 YYNGEE. Trimming removed 0 bases from V and 9 bases from J; junction bases left unmatched: 16. CDR3 size: 18 residues. DNA for the CDR3: TGTGCCAGCAGCGTAGCTACAGGTGGGACTAGCTTAGGGGTTGAGCAGTTCTTC. Residues: CASSVATGGTSLGVEQFF.

The chain combines TRBV5-6 with TRBJ2-7; 9 positions match TRBD1. This CDR3 comprises 15 residues. Germline V gene lookup returns CDR1 SGHDT and CDR2 YYEEEE. V trimming: 4 bases; J trimming: 5 bases; junction bases outside the gene matches: 10. This CDR3 reads CASSLGANRGHEQYF. Written as DNA, the CDR3 is TGTGCCAGCAGCCTAGGGGCGAACAGGGGGCACGAGCAGTACTTC.

This chain links TRBV7-2 with TRBJ1-5; TRBD1 matches 7 bases. Germline V gene data show CDR1 as SGHTA and CDR2 as FQGNSA. The CDR3 is made up of 16 amino acids. The trim removed 6 bases at V and 3 bases at J, leaving 11 bases unmatched. The CDR3 sequence is CASRDHRGGNNQPQHF. The CDR3 nucleotides are TGTGCCAGCAGGGACCACAGGGGTGGAAACAATCAGCCCCAGCATTTT.

As for this clone: The sample holds other DNA sequences that translate to the same CDR3. V and J are TRBV4-1 and TRBJ1-2; D is uncertain. This CDR3 region has 13 residues. The germline V and J ends were trimmed by 1 base and 4 bases, with 7 bases remaining between them. Germline V gene sequence: CDR1 MGHRA, CDR2 YSYEKL. Here the CDR3 DNA reads TGCGCCAGCAGCCAAGCTGGAGCCTATGGCTACACCTTC. Translating gives CASSQAGAYGYTF.

This clone was counted between two and nine times. The V call is TRBV29-1, the J call TRBJ1-1; weak D call: TRBD1 (5 bases). This CDR3 has 11 residues. V lost 3 bases and J lost 11, with 13 bases in between. Germline values: CDR1 SQVTM, CDR2 ANQGSEA. The CDR3 DNA follows: TGCAGCGTTGACTGGGGGGATGAGGCTTTCTTT. Protein product: CSVDWGDEAFF.

The chain recombines TRBV29-1 with TRBJ2-3, with 9 bases aligning to TRBD1. The germline V gene has CDR1 SQVTM and CDR2 ANQGSEA. The CDR3 extends over 15 amino acids. The junction had 9 bases not matched to a gene; V was cut back by 4 bases and J by 4 bases. CDR3 loop: CSVAQGARRADTQYF. In DNA, the CDR3 is TGCAGCGTTGCACAGGGGGCGCGGCGTGCAGATACGCAGTATTTT.

A few counts support this clone. This sequence joins TRBV19 and TRBJ2-1; 10 bases line up with TRBD2. CDR1 is LNHDA and CDR2 is SQIVND in the germline V gene (reference sequence). The CDR3 is made up of 14 amino acids. With V trimmed by 5 bases and J by 7 bases, 5 bases remained unmatched. In DNA form, the CDR3 reads TGTGCCAGTAGTGGCAGCGGGGGGGCGAATGAGCAGTTCTTC. Translation: CASSGSGGANEQFF.